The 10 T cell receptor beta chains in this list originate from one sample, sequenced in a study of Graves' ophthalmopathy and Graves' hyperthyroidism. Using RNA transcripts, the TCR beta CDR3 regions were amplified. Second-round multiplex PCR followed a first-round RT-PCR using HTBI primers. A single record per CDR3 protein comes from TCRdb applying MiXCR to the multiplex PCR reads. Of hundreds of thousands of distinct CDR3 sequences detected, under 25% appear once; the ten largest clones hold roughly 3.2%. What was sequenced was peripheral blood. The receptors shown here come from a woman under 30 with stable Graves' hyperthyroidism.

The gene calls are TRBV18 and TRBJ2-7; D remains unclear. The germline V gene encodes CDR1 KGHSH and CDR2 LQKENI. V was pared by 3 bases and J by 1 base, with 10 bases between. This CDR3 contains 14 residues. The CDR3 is CASSPVQVSYEQYF. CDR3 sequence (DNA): TGTGCCAGCTCACCGGTACAAGTTTCCTACGAGCAGTACTTC.

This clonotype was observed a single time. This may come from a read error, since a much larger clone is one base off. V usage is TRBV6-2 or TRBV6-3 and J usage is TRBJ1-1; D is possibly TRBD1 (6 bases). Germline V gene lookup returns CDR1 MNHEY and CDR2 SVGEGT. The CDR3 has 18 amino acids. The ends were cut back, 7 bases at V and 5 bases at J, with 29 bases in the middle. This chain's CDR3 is CASMPPPQSGGRNTEAFF. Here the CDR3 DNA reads TGTGCCAGCATGCCACCCCCTCAAAGCGGGGGGCGGAATACTGAAGCTTTCTTT.

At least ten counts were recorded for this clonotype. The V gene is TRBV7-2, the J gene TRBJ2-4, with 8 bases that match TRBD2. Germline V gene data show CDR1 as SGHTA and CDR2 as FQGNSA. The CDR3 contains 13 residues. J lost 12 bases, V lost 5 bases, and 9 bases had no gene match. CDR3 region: CASSPQSGTSQYF. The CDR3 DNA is TGTGCCAGCAGCCCGCAGTCGGGGACTAGTCAGTACTTC. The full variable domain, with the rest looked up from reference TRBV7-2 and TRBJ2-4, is GAGVSQSPSNKVTEKGKDVELRCDPISGHTALYWYRQSLGQGLEFLIYFQGNSAPDKSGLPSDRFSAERTGGSVSTLTIQRTQQEDSAVYLCASSPQSGTSQYFGAGTRLSVL.

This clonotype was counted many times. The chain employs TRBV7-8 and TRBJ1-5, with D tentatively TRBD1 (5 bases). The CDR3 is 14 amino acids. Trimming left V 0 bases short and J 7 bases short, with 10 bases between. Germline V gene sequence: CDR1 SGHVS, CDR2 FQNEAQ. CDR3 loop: CASSLAQGKQPQHF. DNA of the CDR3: TGTGCCAGCAGCTTAGCCCAGGGAAAACAGCCCCAGCATTTT.

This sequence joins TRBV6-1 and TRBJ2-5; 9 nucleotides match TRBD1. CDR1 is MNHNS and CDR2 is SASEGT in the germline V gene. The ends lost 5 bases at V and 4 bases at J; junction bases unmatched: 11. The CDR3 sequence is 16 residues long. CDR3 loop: CASSTFPGQGLETQYF. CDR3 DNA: TGTGCCAGCAGTACCTTTCCGGGACAGGGCTTAGAGACCCAGTACTTC.

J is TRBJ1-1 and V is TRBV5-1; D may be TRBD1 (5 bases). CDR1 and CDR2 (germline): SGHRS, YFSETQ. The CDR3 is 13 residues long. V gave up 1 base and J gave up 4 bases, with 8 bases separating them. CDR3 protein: CASSLKGTTEAFF. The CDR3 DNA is TGCGCCAGCAGCTTGAAGGGGACCACTGAAGCTTTCTTT. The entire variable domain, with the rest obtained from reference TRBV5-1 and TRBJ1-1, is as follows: KAGVTQTPRYLIKTRGQQVTLSCSPISGHRSVSWYQQTPGQGLQFLFEYFSETQRNKGNFPGRFSGRQFSNSRSEMNVSTLELGDSALYLCASSLKGTTEAFFGQGTRLTVV.

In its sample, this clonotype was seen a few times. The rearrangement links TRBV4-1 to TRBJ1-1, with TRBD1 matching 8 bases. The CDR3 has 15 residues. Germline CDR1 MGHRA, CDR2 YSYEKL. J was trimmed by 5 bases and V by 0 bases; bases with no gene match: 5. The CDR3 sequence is CASSQDDRGSTEAFF. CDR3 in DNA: TGCGCCAGCAGCCAAGATGACAGGGGTTCGACTGAAGCTTTCTTT.

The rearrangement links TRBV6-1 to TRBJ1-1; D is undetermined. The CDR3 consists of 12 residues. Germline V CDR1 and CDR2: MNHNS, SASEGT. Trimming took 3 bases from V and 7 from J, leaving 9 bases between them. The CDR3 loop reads CASSEGRLEAFF. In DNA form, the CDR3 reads TGTGCCAGCAGTGAGGGGAGACTTGAAGCTTTCTTT.

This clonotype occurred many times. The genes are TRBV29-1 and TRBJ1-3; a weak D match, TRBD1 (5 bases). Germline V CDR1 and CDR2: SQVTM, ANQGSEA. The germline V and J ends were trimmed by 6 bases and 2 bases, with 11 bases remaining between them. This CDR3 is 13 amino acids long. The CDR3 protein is CSVRPGPGNTIYF. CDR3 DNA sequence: TGCAGCGTGCGCCCGGGACCTGGAAACACCATATATTTT.

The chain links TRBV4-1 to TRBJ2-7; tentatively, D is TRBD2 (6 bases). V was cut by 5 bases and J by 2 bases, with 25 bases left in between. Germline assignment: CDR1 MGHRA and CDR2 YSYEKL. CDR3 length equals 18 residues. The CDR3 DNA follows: TGCGCCAGCAGCAGGGAGAGAAGGAGGGAAAAGGACCCCTACGAGCAGTACTTC. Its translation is CASSRERRREKDPYEQYF.